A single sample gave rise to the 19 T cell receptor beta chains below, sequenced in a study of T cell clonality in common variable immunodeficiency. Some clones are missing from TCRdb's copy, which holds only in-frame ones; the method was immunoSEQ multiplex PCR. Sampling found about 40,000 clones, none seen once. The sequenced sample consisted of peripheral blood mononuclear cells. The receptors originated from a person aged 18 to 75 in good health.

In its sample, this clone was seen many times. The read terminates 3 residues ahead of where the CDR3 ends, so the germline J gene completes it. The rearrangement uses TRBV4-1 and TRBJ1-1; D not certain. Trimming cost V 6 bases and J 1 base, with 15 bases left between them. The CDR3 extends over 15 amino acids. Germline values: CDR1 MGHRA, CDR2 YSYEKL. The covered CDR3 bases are TGCGCCAGCAGAGAGCTGACAAGCTCGAACACTGAA. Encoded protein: CASRELTSSNTE. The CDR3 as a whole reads CASRELTSSNTEAFF.

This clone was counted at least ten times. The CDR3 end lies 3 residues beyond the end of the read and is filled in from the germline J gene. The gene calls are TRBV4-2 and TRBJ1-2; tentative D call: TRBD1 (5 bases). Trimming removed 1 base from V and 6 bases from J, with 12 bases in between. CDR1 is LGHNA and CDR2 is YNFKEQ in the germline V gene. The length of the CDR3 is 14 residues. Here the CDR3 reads CASSQGGGRDGYTF. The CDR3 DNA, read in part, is TGTGCCAGCAGCCAAGGGGGGGGTCGCGATGGC.

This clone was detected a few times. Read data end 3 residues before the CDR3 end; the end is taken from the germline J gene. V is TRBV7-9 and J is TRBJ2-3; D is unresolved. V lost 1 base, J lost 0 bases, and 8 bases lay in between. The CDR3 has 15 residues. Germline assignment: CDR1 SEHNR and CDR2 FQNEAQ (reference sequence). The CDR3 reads CASSLDERSTDTQYF. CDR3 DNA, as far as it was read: TGTGCCAGCAGCTTAGACGAGCGAAGCACAGATACG. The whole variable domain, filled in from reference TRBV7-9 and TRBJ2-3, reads DTGVSQNPRHKITKRGQNVTFRCDPISEHNRLYWYRQTLGQGPEFLTYFQNEAQLEKSRLLSDRFSAERPKGSFSTLEIQRTEQGDSAMYLCASSLDERSTDTQYFGPGTRLTVL.

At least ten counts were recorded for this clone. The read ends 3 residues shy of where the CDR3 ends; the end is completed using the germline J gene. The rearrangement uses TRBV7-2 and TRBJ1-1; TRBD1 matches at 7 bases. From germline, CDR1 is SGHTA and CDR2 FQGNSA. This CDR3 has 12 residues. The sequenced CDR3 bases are TGTGCCAGCAGCCGAACAGGGGACGAA. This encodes CASSRTGDE. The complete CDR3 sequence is CASSRTGDEAFF.

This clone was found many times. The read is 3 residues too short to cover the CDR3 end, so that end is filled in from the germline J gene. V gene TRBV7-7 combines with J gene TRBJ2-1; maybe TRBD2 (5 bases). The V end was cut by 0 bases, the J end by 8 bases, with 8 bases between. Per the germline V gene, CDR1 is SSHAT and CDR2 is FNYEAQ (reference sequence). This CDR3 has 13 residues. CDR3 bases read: TGTGCCAGCAGCTTAGCCCCTAGCTATGAG. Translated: CASSLAPSYE. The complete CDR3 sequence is CASSLAPSYEQFF.

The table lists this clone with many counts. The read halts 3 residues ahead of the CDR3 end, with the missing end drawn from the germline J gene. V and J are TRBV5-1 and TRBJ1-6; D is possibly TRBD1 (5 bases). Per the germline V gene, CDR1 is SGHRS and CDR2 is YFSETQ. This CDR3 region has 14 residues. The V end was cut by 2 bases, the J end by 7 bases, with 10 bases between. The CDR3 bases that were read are TGCGCCAGCAGCTTTGGACAAGAAAATTCACCC. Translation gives CASSFGQENSP. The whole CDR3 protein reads CASSFGQENSPLHF. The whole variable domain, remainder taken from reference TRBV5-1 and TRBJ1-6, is KAGVTQTPRYLIKTRGQQVTLSCSPISGHRSVSWYQQTPGQGLQFLFEYFSETQRNKGNFPGRFSGRQFSNSRSEMNVSTLELGDSALYLCASSFGQENSPLHFGNGTRLTVT.

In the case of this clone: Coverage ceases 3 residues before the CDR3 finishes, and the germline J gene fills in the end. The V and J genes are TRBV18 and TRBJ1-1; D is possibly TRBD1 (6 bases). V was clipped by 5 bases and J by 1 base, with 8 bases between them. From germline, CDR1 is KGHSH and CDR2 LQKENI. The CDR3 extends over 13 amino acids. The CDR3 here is CASSSGQNTEAFF. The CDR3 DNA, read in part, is TGTGCCAGCTCATCGGGACAGAACACTGAA.

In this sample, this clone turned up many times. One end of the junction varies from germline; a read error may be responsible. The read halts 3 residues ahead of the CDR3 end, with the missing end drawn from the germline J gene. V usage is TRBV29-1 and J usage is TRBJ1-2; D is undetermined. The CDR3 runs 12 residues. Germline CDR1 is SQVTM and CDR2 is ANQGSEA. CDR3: CSVEGRDYGYTF. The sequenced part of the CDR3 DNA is TGCAGCGTGGAAGGACGGGACTATGGC.

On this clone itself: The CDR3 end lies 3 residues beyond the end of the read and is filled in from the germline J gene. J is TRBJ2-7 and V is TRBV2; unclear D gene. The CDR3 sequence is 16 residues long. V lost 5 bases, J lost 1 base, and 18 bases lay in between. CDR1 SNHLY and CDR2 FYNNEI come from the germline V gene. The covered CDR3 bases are TGTGCCAGCAGTCCTGTGGGTAGCCGAGCGTCCTACGAG. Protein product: CASSPVGSRASYE. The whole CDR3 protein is CASSPVGSRASYEQYF.

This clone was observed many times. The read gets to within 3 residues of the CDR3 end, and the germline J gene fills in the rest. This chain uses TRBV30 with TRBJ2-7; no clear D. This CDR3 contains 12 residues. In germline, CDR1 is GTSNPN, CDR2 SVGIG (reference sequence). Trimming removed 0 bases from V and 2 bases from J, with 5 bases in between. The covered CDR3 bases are TGTGCCTGGAGTGTAGGGCCCTACGAG. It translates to CAWSVGPYE. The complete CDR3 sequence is CAWSVGPYEQYF. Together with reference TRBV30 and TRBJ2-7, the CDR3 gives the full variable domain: SQTIHQWPATLVQPVGSPLSLECTVEGTSNPNLYWYRQAAGRGLQLLFYSVGIGQISSEVPQNLSASRPQDRQFILSSKKLLLSDSGFYLCAWSVGPYEQYFGPGTRLTVT.

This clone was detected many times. The part of the CDR3 DNA that was read is TGTGCCAGCAGGGAAATAGCGGGAGGATACGAG. Translated: CASREIAGGYE. The whole CDR3 region reads CASREIAGGYEQYF. The chain employs TRBV4-2 and TRBJ2-7, with TRBD2 matching 10 bases. The read ends 3 residues before the CDR3 terminus; that terminus is restored from the germline J gene. Germline CDR1 LGHNA, CDR2 YNFKEQ. This CDR3 has 14 amino acids. V dropped 6 bases and J dropped 4; count of bases not matched to a gene: 6.

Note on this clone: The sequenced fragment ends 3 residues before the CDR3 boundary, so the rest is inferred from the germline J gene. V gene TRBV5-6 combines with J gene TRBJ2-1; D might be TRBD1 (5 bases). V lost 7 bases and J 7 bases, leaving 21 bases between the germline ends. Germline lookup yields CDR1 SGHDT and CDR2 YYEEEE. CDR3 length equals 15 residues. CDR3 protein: CASRRRLGRGNEQFF. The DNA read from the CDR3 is TGTGCCAGCCGACGAAGGTTGGGGCGCGGAAATGAG.

The CDR3 here is CASRPGQKETQYF. CDR3 DNA, as far as it was read: TGCGCCAGCAGGCCGGGACAGAAAGAGACC. V usage is TRBV5-1 and J usage is TRBJ2-5; TRBD1 agrees at 7 bases. The read falls 3 residues short of the CDR3 end, and the missing part is taken from the germline J gene. The CDR3 consists of 13 residues. V trimming: 5 bases; J trimming: 3 bases; junction bases outside the gene matches: 4. Germline CDR1 is SGHRS and CDR2 is YFSETQ.

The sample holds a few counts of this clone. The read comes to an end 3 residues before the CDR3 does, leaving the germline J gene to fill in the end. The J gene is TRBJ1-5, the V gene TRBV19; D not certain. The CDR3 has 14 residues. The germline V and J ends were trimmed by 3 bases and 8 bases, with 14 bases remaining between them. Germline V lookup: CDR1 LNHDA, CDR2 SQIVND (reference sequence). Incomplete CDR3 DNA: TGTGCCAGTAGTATTCAAGTTCGGGTTGAGCCC. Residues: CASSIQVRVEP. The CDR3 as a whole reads CASSIQVRVEPQHF.

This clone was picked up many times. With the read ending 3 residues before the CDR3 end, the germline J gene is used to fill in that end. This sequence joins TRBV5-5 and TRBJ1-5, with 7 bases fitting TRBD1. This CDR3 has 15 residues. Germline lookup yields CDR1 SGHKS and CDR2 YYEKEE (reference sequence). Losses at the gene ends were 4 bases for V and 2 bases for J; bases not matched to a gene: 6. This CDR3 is CASSPTGSRNQPQHF. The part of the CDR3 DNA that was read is TGTGCCAGCAGCCCGACAGGGTCGCGCAATCAGCCC. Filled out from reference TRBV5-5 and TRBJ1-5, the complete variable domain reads DAGVTQSPTHLIKTRGQQVTLRCSPISGHKSVSWYQQVLGQGPQFIFQYYEKEERGRGNFPDRFSARQFPNYSSELNVNALLLGDSALYLCASSPTGSRNQPQHFGDGTRLSIL.

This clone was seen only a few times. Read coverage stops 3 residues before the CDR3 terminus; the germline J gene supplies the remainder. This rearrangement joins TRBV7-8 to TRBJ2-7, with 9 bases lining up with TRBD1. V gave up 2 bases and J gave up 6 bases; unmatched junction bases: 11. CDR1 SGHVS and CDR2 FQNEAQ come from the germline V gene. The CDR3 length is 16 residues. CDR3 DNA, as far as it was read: TGTGCCAGCAGCTTAAAGGTGGGGACAGGGAGGTCCGAG. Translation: CASSLKVGTGRSE. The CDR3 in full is CASSLKVGTGRSEQYF.

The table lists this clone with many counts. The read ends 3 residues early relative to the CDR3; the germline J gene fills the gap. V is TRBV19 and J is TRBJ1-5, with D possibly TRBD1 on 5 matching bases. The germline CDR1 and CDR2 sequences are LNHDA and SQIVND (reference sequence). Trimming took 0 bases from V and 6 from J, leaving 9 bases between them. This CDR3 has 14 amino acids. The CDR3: CASSIDGGTQPQHF. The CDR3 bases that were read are TGTGCCAGTAGTATAGACGGGGGAACTCAGCCC.

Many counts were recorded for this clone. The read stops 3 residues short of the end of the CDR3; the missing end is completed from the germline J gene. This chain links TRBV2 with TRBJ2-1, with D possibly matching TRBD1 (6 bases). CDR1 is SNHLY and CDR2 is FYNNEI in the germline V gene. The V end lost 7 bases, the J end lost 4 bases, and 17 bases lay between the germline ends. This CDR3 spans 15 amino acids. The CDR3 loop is CASTLTGTIYNEQFF. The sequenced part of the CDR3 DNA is TGTGCCAGCACATTGACCGGGACAATATACAATGAG.

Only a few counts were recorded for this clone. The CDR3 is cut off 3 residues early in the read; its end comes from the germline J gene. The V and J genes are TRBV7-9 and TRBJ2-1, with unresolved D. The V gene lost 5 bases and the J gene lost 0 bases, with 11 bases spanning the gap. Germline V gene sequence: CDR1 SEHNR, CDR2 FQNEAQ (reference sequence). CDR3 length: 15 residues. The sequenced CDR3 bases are TGTGCCAGCAGCCAAACCCTGGCCTCCTACAATGAG. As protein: CASSQTLASYNE. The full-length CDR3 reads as CASSQTLASYNEQFF.